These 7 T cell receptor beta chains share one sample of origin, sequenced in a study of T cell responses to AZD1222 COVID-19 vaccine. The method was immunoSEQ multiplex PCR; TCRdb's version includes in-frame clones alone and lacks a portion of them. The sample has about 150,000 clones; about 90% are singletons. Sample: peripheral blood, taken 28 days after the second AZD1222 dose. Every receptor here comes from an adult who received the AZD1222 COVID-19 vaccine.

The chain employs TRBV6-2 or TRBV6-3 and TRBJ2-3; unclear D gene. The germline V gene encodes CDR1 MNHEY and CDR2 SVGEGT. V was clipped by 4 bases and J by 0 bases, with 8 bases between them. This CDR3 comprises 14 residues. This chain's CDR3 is CASSSPTSTDTQYF. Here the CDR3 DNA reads TGTGCCAGCAGTTCCCCGACTAGCACAGATACGCAGTATTTT.

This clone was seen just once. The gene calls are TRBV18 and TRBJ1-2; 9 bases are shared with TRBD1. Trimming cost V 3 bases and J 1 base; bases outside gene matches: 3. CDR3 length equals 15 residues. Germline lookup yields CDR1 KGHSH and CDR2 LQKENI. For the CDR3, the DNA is TGTGCCAGCTCACCCGGGACAGGGAATAACTATGGCTACACCTTC. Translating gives CASSPGTGNNYGYTF.

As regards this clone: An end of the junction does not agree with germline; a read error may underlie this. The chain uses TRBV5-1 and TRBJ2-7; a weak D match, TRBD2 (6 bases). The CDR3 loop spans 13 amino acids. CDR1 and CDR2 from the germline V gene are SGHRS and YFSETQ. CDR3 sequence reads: CASSFGGSSEQYF. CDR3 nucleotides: TGCGCCAGCAGCTTCGGGGGTTCCTCCGAGCAGTACTTC.

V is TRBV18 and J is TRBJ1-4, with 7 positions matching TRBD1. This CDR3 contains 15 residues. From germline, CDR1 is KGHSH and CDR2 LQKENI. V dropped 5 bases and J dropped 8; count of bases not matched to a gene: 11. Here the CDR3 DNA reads TGTGCCAGCTCAACTAGCGGACAGGTTCGGGAAAAACTGTTTTTT. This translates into CASSTSGQVREKLFF.

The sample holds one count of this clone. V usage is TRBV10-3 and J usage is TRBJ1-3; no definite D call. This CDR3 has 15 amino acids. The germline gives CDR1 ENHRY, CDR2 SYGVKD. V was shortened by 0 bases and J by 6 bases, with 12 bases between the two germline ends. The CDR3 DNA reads TGTGCCATCAGTGAGTCGATTCTGTTGGAAAACACCATATATTTT. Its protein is CAISESILLENTIYF.

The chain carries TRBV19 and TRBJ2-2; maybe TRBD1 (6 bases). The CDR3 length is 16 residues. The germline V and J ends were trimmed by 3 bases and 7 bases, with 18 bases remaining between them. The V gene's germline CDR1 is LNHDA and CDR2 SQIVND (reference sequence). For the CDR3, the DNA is TGTGCCAGTAGTATCACTGGGGGCTCCTTCGTCGGGGAGCTGTTTTTT. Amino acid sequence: CASSITGGSFVGELFF.

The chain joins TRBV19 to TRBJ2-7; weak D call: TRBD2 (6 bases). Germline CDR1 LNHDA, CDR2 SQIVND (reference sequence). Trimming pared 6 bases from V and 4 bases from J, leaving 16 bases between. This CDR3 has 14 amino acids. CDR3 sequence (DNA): TGTGCCAGTAGCCACGCAGACGGGAGATACGAGCAGTACTTC. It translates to CASSHADGRYEQYF.